This T cell receptor (beta chain) was identified during a study of blood T cell repertoires in COVID-19. Study details: Sample material is recorded as cDNA or gDNA derived from T cells, B-cell-depleted T cells, or PBMCs.

Trimming removed 5 bases from V and 2 bases from J; junction bases left unmatched: 10. Germline lookup yields CDR1 SGHDT and CDR2 YYEEEE. This CDR3 has 16 amino acids. In the original workflow: Estimated nucleated cell counts came from reference gene primer amplification. Only in-frame clones appear in the TCRdb table, and some are missing; sequencing was by immunoSEQ multiplex PCR. V, J and clone size were drawn from that table, and D and trimming were deduced from the DNA. The repertoire has approximately 280,000 clones, less than 85% of them found once; the top ten carry more than 1.2%. V is TRBV5-6 and J is TRBJ1-2; 9 nucleotides line up with TRBD1. Sequencing was performed on peripheral blood. This clonotype originated in a human donor with COVID-19, enrolled during active disease. The donor label of this sample is uncertain. CDR3 region: CASRKQGATSNYGYTF. CDR3 sequence (DNA): TGTGCCAGCAGGAAACAGGGGGCCACTTCCAACTATGGCTACACCTTC.